This paragraph covers one TCR beta chain sequence. This sample is drawn from a study of blood T cell repertoires in COVID-19. Clones were read by immunoSEQ multiplex PCR, and TCRdb kept only the in-frame ones, dropping some. The sample includes about 70,000 clones, about four fifths of them seen just once. Trimming took 1 base from V and 3 from J; bases not matched to a gene: 5. CDR3 length: 16 amino acids. Germline V gene lookup returns CDR1 LGHDT and CDR2 YNNKEL (reference sequence). V and J are TRBV3-1 (or the pseudogene TRBV3-2) and TRBJ2-5, with 10 bases matching TRBD1. This TCR was sampled from a woman aged 55-69 years with acute or convalescent COVID-19. The sample taken for sequencing was peripheral blood. The CDR3 region has the DNA TGTGCCAGCAGCCAAGGACAAGGGACAGGGGAAGAGACCCAGTACTTC. Translated, it gives CASSQGQGTGEETQYF.